This T cell receptor (beta chain) is from a study of early T cells in non-severe SARS-CoV-2 infection. The wider study: From unsorted whole blood, bulk RNA was sequenced, and the chains remained unpaired. Study outcomes and limitations: Using VDJdb, the matching emphasized anti-spike CD8 responses while missing private and CD4 specificities.

Germline V gene lookup returns CDR1 DFQATT and CDR2 SNEGSKA (reference sequence). There are 14 residues in the CDR3. J was trimmed by 5 bases and V by 5 bases; bases with no gene match: 5. Individual cDNA molecules received unique molecular identifiers. In TCRdb, the 5' RACE reads were re-called with MiXCR into one record per CDR3 protein. The table includes roughly 51,000 distinct CDR3 sequences, approximately 6% detected once. This clonotype was seen repeatedly, ten times or more. The antigen remains undetermined. V gene TRBV20-1 combines with J gene TRBJ2-3; TRBD2 matches at 12 bases. The clonotype originates from an adult who was a healthcare worker with PCR-confirmed SARS-CoV-2 infection or an uninfected control (not recorded which). The material sequenced was whole blood. The DNA of the CDR3 is TGCAGTGCTTTCGCTAGCGGGGGGGGAGATACGCAGTATTTT. Its translation is CSAFASGGGDTQYF.